Reported below is one T cell receptor beta chain. Other DNA variants within this sample encode the same CDR3. Only in-frame clones appear in the TCRdb table, and some are missing; sequencing was by immunoSEQ multiplex PCR. The sample includes under 85,000 clones, 93% seen only once; the top ten take 1.3%. The data stem from a study of control samples from healthy donors and cancer patients. The length of the CDR3 is 15 residues. The V gene lost 0 bases and the J gene lost 0 bases, with 7 bases spanning the gap. Germline CDR1 and CDR2: SGHRS and YFSETQ. This chain connects TRBV5-1 to TRBJ1-3; D ambiguous. The TCR was taken from a woman between 40 and 55 years old with lung cancer. The specimen was PBMCs. The CDR3 here is CASSLVGDSGNTIYF. The CDR3 DNA reads TGCGCCAGCAGCTTGGTCGGGGACTCTGGAAACACCATATATTTT.